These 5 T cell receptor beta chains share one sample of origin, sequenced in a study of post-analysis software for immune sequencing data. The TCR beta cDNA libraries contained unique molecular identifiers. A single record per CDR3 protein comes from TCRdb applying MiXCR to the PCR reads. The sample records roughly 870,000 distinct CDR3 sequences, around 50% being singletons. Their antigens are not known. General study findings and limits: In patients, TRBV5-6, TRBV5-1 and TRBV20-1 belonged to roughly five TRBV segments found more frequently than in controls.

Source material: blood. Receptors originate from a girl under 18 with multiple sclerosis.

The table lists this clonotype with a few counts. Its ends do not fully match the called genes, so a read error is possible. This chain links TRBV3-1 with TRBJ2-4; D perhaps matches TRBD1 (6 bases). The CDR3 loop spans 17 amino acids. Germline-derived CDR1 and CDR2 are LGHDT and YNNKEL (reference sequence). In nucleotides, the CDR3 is TGTGCCAGCAGCCAAGATCGAGGCCCAGGGGCCAAAAACATTCAGGACTTC. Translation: CASSQDRGPGAKNIQDF.

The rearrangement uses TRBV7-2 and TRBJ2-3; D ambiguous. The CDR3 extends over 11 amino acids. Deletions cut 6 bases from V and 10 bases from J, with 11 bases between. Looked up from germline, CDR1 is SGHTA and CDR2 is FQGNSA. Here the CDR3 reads CASRIGIAQYF. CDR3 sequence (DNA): TGTGCCAGCAGGATAGGGATTGCGCAGTATTTT.

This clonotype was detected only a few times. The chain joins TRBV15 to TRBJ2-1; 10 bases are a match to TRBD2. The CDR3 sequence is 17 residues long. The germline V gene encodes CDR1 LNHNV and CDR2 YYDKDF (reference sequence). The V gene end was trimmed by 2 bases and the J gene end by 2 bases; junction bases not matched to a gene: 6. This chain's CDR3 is CATSRSFSGRTYNEQFF. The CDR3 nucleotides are TGTGCCACCAGCAGATCCTTTAGCGGGAGGACCTACAATGAGCAGTTCTTC.

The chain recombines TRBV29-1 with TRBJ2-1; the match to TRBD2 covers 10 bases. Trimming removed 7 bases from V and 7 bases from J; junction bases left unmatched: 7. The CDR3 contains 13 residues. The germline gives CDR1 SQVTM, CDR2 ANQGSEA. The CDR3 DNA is TGCAGCGCTACAGCGGGGGGGGGAAATGAGCAGTTCTTC. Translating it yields CSATAGGGNEQFF.

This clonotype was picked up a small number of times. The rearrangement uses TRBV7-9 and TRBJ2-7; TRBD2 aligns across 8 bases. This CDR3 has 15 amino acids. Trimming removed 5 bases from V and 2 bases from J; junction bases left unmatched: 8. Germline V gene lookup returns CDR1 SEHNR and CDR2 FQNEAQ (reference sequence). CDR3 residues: CASSPLSGTTYEQYF. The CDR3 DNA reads TGTGCCAGCAGCCCCCTTAGCGGGACTACCTACGAGCAGTACTTC.